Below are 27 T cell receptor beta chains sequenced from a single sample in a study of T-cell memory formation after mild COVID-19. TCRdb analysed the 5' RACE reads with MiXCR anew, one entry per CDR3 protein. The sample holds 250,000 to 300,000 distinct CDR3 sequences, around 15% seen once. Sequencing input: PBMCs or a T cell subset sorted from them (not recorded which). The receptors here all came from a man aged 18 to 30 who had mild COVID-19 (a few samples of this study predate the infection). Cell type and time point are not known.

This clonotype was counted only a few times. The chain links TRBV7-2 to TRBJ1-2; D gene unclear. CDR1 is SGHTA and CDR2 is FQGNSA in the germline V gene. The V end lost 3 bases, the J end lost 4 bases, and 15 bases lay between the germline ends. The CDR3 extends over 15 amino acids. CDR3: CASSLQVTSLYGYTF. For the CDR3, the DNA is TGTGCCAGCAGCTTGCAGGTGACTTCTCTCTATGGCTACACCTTC.

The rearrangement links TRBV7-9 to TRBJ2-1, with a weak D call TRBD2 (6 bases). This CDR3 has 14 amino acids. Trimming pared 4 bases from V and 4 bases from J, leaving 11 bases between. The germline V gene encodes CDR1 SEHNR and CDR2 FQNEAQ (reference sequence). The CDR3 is CASSSQGGYNEQFF. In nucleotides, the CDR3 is TGTGCCAGCAGCTCCCAGGGAGGATACAATGAGCAGTTCTTC.

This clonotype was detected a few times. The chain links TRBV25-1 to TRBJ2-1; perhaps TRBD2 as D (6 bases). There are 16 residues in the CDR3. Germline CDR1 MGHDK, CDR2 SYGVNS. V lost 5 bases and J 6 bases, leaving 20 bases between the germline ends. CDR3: CASSPPLGGFLNEQFF. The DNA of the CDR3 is TGTGCCAGCAGTCCCCCTTTGGGGGGTTTCCTCAATGAGCAGTTCTTC. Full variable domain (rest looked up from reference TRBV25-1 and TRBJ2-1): EADIYQTPRYLVIGTGKKITLECSQTMGHDKMYWYQQDPGMELHLIHYSYGVNSTEKGDLSSESTVSRIRTEHFPLTLESARPSHTSQYLCASSPPLGGFLNEQFFGPGTRLTVL.

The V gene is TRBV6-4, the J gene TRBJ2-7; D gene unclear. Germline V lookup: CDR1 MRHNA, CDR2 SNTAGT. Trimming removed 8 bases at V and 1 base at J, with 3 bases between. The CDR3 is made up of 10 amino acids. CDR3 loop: CASLSYEQYV. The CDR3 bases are TGTGCCAGCTTGTCCTACGAGCAGTACGTC.

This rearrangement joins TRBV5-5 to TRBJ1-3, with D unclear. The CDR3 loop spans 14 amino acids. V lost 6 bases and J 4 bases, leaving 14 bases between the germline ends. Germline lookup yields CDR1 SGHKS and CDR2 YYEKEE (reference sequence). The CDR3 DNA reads TGTGCCAGCACCTCGAGCGGGATAGGAAACACCATATATTTT. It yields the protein CASTSSGIGNTIYF. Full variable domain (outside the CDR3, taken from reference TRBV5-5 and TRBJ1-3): DAGVTQSPTHLIKTRGQQVTLRCSPISGHKSVSWYQQVLGQGPQFIFQYYEKEERGRGNFPDRFSARQFPNYSSELNVNALLLGDSALYLCASTSSGIGNTIYFGEGSWLTVV.

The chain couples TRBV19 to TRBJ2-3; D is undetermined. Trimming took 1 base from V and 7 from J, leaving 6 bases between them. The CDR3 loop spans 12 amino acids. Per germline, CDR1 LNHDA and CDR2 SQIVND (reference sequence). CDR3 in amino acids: CASSIGGHTQYF. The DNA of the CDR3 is TGTGCCAGTAGTATAGGTGGACATACGCAGTATTTT.

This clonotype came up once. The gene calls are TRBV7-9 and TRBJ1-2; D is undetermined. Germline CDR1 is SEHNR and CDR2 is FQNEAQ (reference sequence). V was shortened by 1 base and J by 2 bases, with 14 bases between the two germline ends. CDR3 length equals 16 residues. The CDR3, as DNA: TGTGCCAGCAGCTTAGTTCGGCGCGAGGGAAACTATGGCTACACCTTC. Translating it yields CASSLVRREGNYGYTF.

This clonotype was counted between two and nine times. The CDR3 region is CASSSHDATEGYTF. The CDR3 bases are TGTGCCAGCAGTTCTCACGACGCTACTGAGGGCTACACCTTC. The rearrangement links TRBV7-9 to TRBJ1-2; D is ambiguous. V was cut by 6 bases and J by 8 bases, with 19 bases left in between. Per germline, CDR1 SEHNR and CDR2 FQNEAQ (reference sequence). The CDR3 is made up of 14 amino acids.

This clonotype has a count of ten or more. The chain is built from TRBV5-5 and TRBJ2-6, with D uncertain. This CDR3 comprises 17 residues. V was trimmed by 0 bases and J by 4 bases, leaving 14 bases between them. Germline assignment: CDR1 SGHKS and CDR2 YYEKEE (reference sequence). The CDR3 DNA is TGTGCCAGCAGCTTGGTCGGTTCCCTACACGGGGCCAACGTCCTGACTTTC. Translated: CASSLVGSLHGANVLTF. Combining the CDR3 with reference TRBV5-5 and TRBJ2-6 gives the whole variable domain DAGVTQSPTHLIKTRGQQVTLRCSPISGHKSVSWYQQVLGQGPQFIFQYYEKEERGRGNFPDRFSARQFPNYSSELNVNALLLGDSALYLCASSLVGSLHGANVLTFGAGSRLTVL.

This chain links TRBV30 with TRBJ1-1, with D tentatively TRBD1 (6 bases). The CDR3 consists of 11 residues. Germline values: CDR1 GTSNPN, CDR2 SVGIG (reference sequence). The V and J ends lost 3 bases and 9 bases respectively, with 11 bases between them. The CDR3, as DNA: TGTGCCTGGAGCAGGCAGGGGAAAGCTTTCTTT. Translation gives CAWSRQGKAFF.

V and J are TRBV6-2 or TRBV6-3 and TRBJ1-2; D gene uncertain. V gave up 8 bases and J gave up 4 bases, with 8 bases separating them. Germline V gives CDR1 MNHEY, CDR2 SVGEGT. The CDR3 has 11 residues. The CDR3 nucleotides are TGTGCCAGCGGAGACTTCTATGGCTACACCTTC. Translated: CASGDFYGYTF.

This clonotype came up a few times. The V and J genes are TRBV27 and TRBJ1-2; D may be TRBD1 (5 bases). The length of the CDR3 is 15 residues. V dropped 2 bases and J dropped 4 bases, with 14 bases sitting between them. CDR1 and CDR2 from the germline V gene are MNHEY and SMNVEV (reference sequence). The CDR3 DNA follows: TGTGCCAGCAGTTTAAGGGGCGCGTCGATCTATGGCTACACCTTC. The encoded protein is CASSLRGASIYGYTF.

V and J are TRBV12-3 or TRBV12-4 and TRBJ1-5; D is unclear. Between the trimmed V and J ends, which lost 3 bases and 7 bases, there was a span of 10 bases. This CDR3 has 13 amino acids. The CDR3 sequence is CASSLTAGQPQHF. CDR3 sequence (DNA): TGTGCCAGCAGTTTGACGGCGGGGCAGCCCCAGCATTTT.

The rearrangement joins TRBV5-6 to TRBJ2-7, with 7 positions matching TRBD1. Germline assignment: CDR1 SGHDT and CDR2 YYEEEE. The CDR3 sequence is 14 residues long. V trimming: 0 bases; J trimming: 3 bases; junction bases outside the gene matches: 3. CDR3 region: CASSLGDSNYEQYV. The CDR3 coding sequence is TGTGCCAGCAGCTTGGGGGACAGCAACTACGAGCAGTACGTC.

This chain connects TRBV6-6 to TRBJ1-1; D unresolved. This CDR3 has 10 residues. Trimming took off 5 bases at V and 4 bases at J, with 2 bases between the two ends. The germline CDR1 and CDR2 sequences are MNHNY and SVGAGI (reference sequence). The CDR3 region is CASSTTEAFF. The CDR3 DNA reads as TGTGCCAGCAGTACCACTGAAGCTTTCTTT.

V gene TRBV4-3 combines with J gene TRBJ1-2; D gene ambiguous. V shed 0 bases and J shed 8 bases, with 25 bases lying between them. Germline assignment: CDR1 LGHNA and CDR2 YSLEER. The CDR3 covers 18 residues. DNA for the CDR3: TGCGCCAGCAGCCAAGATGGAGGCCCCCGGGATCTGGATGACGGCTACACCTTC. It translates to CASSQDGGPRDLDDGYTF.

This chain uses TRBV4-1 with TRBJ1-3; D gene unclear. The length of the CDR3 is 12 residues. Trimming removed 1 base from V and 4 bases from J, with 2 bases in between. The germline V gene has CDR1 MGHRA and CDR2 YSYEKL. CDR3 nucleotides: TGCGCCAGCAGCCAAGGGGGAAACACCATATATTTT. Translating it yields CASSQGGNTIYF.

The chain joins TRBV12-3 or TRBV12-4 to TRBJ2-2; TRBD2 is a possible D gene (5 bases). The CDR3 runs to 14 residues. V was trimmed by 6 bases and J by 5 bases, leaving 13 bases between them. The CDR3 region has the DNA TGTGCCAGCAGCAGCAACCGGGGAACCGGGGAGCTGTTTTTT. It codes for CASSSNRGTGELFF.

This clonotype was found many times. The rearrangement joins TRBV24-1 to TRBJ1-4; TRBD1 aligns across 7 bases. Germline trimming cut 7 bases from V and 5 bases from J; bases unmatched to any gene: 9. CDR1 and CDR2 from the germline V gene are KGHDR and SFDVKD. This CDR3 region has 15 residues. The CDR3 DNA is TGTGCCACCAGCCCGTGGGACAGTCGGAATGAAAAACTGTTTTTT. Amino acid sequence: CATSPWDSRNEKLFF.

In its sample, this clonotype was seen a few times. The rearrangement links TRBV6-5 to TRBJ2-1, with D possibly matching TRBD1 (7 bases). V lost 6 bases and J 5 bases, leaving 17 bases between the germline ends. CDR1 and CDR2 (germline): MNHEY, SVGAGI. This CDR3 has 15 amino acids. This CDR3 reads CASSPGQGGNNEQFF. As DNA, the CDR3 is TGTGCCAGCAGCCCCGGGCAGGGGGGTAACAATGAGCAGTTCTTC.

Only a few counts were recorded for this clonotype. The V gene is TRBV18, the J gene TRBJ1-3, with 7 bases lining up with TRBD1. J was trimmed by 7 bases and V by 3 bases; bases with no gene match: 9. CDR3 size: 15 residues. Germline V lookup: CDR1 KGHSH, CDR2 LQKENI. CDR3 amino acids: CASSPNPTGRNTIYF. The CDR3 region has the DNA TGTGCCAGCTCACCGAACCCGACAGGGCGCAACACCATATATTTT. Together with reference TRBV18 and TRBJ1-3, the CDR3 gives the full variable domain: NAGVMQNPRHLVRRRGQEARLRCSPMKGHSHVYWYRQLPEEGLKFMVYLQKENIIDESGMPKERFSAEFPKEGPSILRIQQVVRGDSAAYFCASSPNPTGRNTIYFGEGSWLTVV.

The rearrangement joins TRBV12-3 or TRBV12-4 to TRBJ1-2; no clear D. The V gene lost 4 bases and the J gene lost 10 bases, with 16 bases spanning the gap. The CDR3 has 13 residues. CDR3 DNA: TGTGCCAGCAGTTCCCGACAAGCCTCCAACTACACCTTC. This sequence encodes CASSSRQASNYTF.

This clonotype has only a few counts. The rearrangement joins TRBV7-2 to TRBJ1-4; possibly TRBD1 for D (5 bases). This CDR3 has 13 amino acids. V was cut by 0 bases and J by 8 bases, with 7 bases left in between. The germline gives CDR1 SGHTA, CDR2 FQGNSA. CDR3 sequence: CASSLAGEEKLFF. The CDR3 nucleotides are TGTGCCAGCAGCTTAGCAGGGGAGGAAAAACTGTTTTTT.

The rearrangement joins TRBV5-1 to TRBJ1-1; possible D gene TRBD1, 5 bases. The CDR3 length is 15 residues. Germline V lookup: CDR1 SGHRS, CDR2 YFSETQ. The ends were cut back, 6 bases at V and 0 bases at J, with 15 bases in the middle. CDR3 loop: CASTIGGTVNTEAFF. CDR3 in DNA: TGCGCCAGCACGATTGGAGGGACTGTGAACACTGAAGCTTTCTTT.

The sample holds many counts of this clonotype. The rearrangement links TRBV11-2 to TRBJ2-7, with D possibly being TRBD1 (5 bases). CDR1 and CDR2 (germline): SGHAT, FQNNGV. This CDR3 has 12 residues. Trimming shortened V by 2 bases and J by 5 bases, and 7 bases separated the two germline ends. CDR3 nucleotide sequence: TGTGCCAGCAGCTTACAGGGCCACGAGCAGTACTTC. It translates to CASSLQGHEQYF.

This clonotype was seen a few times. The CDR3 DNA reads as TGTGCCAGCAGCTCCCGACCGGGACAGGGTAACACTGAAGCTTTCTTT. It codes for CASSSRPGQGNTEAFF. V and J are TRBV7-6 and TRBJ1-1; 9 positions agree with TRBD1. V lost 4 bases, J lost 2 bases, and 8 bases stayed unmatched. CDR1 and CDR2 (germline): SGHVS, FNYEAQ. The length of the CDR3 is 16 residues.

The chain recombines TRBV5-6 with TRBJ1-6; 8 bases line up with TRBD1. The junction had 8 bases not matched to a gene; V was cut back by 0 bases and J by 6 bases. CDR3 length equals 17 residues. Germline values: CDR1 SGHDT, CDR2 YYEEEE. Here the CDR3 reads CASSLASGTGFNSPLHF. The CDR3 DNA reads TGTGCCAGCAGCTTGGCTTCCGGGACAGGCTTTAATTCACCCCTCCACTTT.